The 7 T cell receptor beta chains given below trace back to one sample, sequenced in a study of beta chain features in type 1 diabetes. Expressed TCRB transcripts got sequenced, as all isolated RNA was reverse transcribed. Profiling relied on immunoSEQ multiplex PCR, and the TCRdb table lists in-frame clones only, not all of them. The data hold under 900,000 clones, with 15% to 20% observed a single time. The material sequenced was naive CD4+ T cells from blood. The receptors here all came from a woman between 18 and 29 years old in good health.

The chain joins TRBV7-3 to TRBJ2-6; a weak D match, TRBD1 (6 bases). The CDR3 loop spans 17 amino acids. Deletions cut 4 bases from V and 1 base from J, with 14 bases between. CDR1 and CDR2 (germline): SGHTA, FQGTGA. CDR3 nucleotide sequence: TGTGCCAGCAGCTCTAAGGGGGTATCGTCTGGGGCCAACGTCCTGACTTTC. Protein product: CASSSKGVSSGANVLTF.

With regard to this clone: This same CDR3 is encoded by further DNA sequences in the sample. V and J are TRBV7-3 and TRBJ2-3; 14 bases line up with TRBD2. The ends lost 2 bases at V and 4 bases at J; junction bases unmatched: 2. Germline CDR1 is SGHTA and CDR2 is FQGTGA. CDR3 length: 16 residues. The chain's CDR3 is CASSLGLAGGADTQYF. The DNA of the CDR3 is TGTGCCAGCAGCTTAGGACTAGCGGGAGGCGCAGATACGCAGTATTTT.

This clone was picked up one time. The CDR3 nucleotides read TGTGCCAGCAGCTTGAATACGGGAGGGGCGTACGAGCAGTACTTC. It translates to CASSLNTGGAYEQYF. V and J are TRBV11-2 and TRBJ2-7; 8 nucleotides line up with TRBD2. V was pared by 3 bases and J by 4 bases, with 8 bases of the junction left unmatched. Germline assignment: CDR1 SGHAT and CDR2 FQNNGV. The CDR3 is 15 residues long.

In this sample, this clone turned up a few times. V gene TRBV5-1 combines with J gene TRBJ2-4, with 7 bases fitting TRBD1. The CDR3 loop spans 16 amino acids. V shed 6 bases, J shed 4 bases, and the junction held 13 bases outside the gene matches. Germline V gives CDR1 SGHRS, CDR2 YFSETQ. The CDR3 nucleotides read TGCGCCAGCACCTGGGGACCGGGACAGAGAAAAAACATTCAGTACTTC. Its protein is CASTWGPGQRKNIQYF.

Turning to this clone: This may be a read error: a much more frequent sequence differs by one nucleotide. The same CDR3 also results from other DNA sequences found in this sample. CDR3 coding DNA: TGTGCCAGCAGCTTAGAAAGGAACACTGAAGCTTTCTTT. It translates to CASSLERNTEAFF. V gene TRBV7-6 combines with J gene TRBJ1-1; D is uncertain. V was cut by 1 base and J by 1 base, with 4 bases left in between. The CDR3 extends over 13 amino acids. Per the germline V gene, CDR1 is SGHVS and CDR2 is FNYEAQ.

The chain employs TRBV19 and TRBJ1-1, with D perhaps TRBD1 (5 bases). The CDR3 is made up of 18 amino acids. Germline CDR1 and CDR2: LNHDA and SQIVND (reference sequence). With 6 bases removed from V and 0 bases from J, the gap between germline ends came to 23 bases. The DNA for the CDR3 is TGTGCCAGTAGAGGAGGCCACTTCAGTAGGGGCATGAACACTGAAGCTTTCTTT. The encoded protein is CASRGGHFSRGMNTEAFF.

The chain uses TRBV19 and TRBJ1-5; possibly TRBD1 for D (6 bases). Germline-derived CDR1 and CDR2 are LNHDA and SQIVND (reference sequence). The CDR3 is 13 amino acids. V lost 4 bases to trimming and J lost 7 bases, with 11 bases between them. CDR3 residues: CASSTDSGQPQHF. CDR3 sequence (DNA): TGTGCCAGTAGTACGGACAGCGGCCAGCCCCAGCATTTT.